This T cell receptor (beta chain) was recorded in a study of human T cells and chemical hapten exposure. Findings and caveats of the study: There was a positive correlation between PT1 expanded TCR counts and patch test score.

TCRdb re-called the RACE reads through MiXCR, storing one row per CDR3 protein. The table has 65,000 to 95,000 distinct CDR3 sequences, roughly 10% seen once. CDR1 and CDR2 from the germline V gene are MNHEY and SVGAGI. There are 11 residues in the CDR3. Trimming left V 5 bases short and J 4 bases short, with 6 bases between. As for time point: patch test 1, 2 weeks after DPC sensitization. Sample treatment: therapeutic diphenylcyclopropenone sensitization with weekly scalp DPC. There are many counts of this clonotype. Its specificity is unknown. The source material was whole blood, sampled in connection with sensitization to the hapten diphenylcyclopropenone (DPC). The sequence was obtained from a woman in her sixties or seventies with alopecia areata. Some clones in this sample may be carry-over from other donors' samples. The V call is TRBV6-5, the J call TRBJ2-7; weak D call: TRBD2 (6 bases). The CDR3 here is CASSGGYEQYF. The DNA for the CDR3 is TGTGCCAGCAGTGGAGGGTACGAGCAGTACTTC.